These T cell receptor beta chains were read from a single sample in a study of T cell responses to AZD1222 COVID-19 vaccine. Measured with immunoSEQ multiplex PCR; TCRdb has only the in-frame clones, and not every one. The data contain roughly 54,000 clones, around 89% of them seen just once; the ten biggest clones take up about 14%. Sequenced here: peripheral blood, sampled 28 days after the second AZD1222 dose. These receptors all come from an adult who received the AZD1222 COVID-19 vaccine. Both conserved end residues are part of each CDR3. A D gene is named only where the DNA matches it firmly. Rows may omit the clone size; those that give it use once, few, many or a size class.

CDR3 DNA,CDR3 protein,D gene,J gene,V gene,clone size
TGTGCCAGCAGACATAACGGGAGGGGAGAGACCCAGTACTTC,CASRHNGRGETQYF,TRBD2,TRBJ2-5,TRBV2,-
TGCAGTGCTAGTTCGGTAGCCGGGGGCACAGATACGCAGTATTTT,CSASSVAGGTDTQYF,-,TRBJ2-3,TRBV20-1,-
TGTGCCAGCAGCTCCGGGACCGCGAAAGGAAGGTACTTC,CASSSGTAKGRYF,-,TRBJ2-7,TRBV7-2,-
TGCGCCAGCAGACCTACCGGGACAGGGGGCAACACTGAAGCTTTCTTT,CASRPTGTGGNTEAFF,TRBD1,TRBJ1-1,TRBV5-1,-
TGCAGTGCTAGTGGGACAGGGTCCATATCAACTAATGAAAAACTGTTTTTT,CSASGTGSISTNEKLFF,TRBD1,TRBJ1-4,TRBV20-1,-
TGTGCCAGCGAGGGGCCTGGTGGGGAGCAGTACTTC,CASEGPGGEQYF,-,TRBJ2-7,TRBV7-9,-
TGCGCCAGCAGCCAAGATTCAGGGCGAGATACGCAGTATTTT,CASSQDSGRDTQYF,-,TRBJ2-3,TRBV4-1,-
TGCGCCAGCAGCCAACCTACTAGCGGGAGGGACAATGAGCAGTTCTTC,CASSQPTSGRDNEQFF,TRBD2,TRBJ2-1,TRBV4-3,-
TGTGCCAGTAGACAGGGGTTGACGAACACTGAAGCTTTCTTT,CASRQGLTNTEAFF,TRBD1,TRBJ1-1,TRBV19,once
TGTGCCAGCAGAAGGCAGGGGCAAGAGACCCAGTACTTC,CASRRQGQETQYF,-,TRBJ2-5,TRBV28,-
TGTGCCAGCAGCCCGCGACAGGGCGTAGATACGCAGTATTTT,CASSPRQGVDTQYF,TRBD1,TRBJ2-3,TRBV7-2,-
TGTGCCAGCAGCGGGTCCGGGACTAGCGTATACAATGAGCAGTTCTTC,CASSGSGTSVYNEQFF,TRBD2,TRBJ2-1,TRBV9,once
TGTGCCACCAGTGATTTGACGACAGGGGGCTACACCTTC,CATSDLTTGGYTF,TRBD1,TRBJ1-2,TRBV24-1,-
TGTGCCAGCAGCTTGGCCTTTGGGTTACGGTATGGCTACACCTTC,CASSLAFGLRYGYTF,-,TRBJ1-2,TRBV5-6,-
TGTGCCAGTAGTTTCCGAGGAGACGGCACTGAAGCTTTCTTT,CASSFRGDGTEAFF,-,TRBJ1-1,TRBV19,-
TGTGCCAGCAGCAAGGAATTTCCCATTTGGCATCATCAGCCCCAGCATTTT,CASSKEFPIWHHQPQHF,-,TRBJ1-5,TRBV3-1/TRBV3-2,-
TGTGCCAGCAGCCGGGCCCTAAATTCACCCCTCCACTTT,CASSRALNSPLHF,-,TRBJ1-6,TRBV5-8,-
TGCAGTGCTAGAGATGGACAGGAGCAGTTCTTC,CSARDGQEQFF,-,TRBJ2-1,TRBV20-1,-
TGTGCCAGCAGCTTAGGTTTGGGACAGAGCACAGATACGCAGTATTTT,CASSLGLGQSTDTQYF,TRBD1,TRBJ2-3,TRBV7-2,-
TGTGCCAGCAGTTTAATAGACACCGGGGAGCTGTTTTTT,CASSLIDTGELFF,-,TRBJ2-2,TRBV27,-
TGTGCCAGCAGCTTGGCCGGGGTGTCGGGCACTGAAGCTTTCTTT,CASSLAGVSGTEAFF,-,TRBJ1-1,TRBV5-5,few
TGCAGCGTAGAAGAGGGGGGAAATTCACCCCTCCACTTT,CSVEEGGNSPLHF,-,TRBJ1-6,TRBV29-1,-
TGTGCCAGCAGCGACCGCGGTAGGAGGCCCAGGTACACCTTC,CASSDRGRRPRYTF,-,TRBJ1-2,TRBV6-5,few
TGTGCCAGCTCCACAGCCAGGGGCGCGCTAGCGGGTGGGACCGGGGAGCTGTTTTTT,CASSTARGALAGGTGELFF,TRBD2,TRBJ2-2,TRBV11-3,-
TGTGCCAGCAGCGCAACGACAGGGGGGACTGAAGCTTTCTTT,CASSATTGGTEAFF,TRBD1,TRBJ1-1,TRBV9,-
TGTGCCAGTAGTATAGGAAGCGGGAGCTCTAGTGAGCAGTTCTTC,CASSIGSGSSSEQFF,TRBD2,TRBJ2-1,TRBV19,once
TGCGCCAGCGGAACCGCGAGGGACAGGGTTGGCGAGCAGTACTTC,CASGTARDRVGEQYF,TRBD1,TRBJ2-7,TRBV5-1,-
TGCGCCAGCAGACGCGGGACAGGGGGAGACGAGCAGTACTTC,CASRRGTGGDEQYF,TRBD1,TRBJ2-7,TRBV10-2,-
TGTGCCAGCAGCTTAACGGGTTTTGGGACGACAAACACTGAAGCTTTCTTT,CASSLTGFGTTNTEAFF,-,TRBJ1-1,TRBV11-3,-
TGTGCCAGCAGCTTAAGGACTGGTAACTATGGCTACACCTTC,CASSLRTGNYGYTF,-,TRBJ1-2,TRBV7-2,-
TGTGCCAGCAGCCAAGGATTAGGTCGGGCCTACGAGCAGTACTTC,CASSQGLGRAYEQYF,-,TRBJ2-7,TRBV14,few